This is a list of T cell receptor beta chains from one sample in a study of patients and donors after allogeneic stem cell transplantation. TCRdb fed the RT-PCR reads into MiXCR, producing one record per CDR3 protein. The sample records more than 850,000 distinct CDR3 sequences, more than 15% being singletons. Sequenced input: blood, either unsorted or a sorted T cell fraction (not recorded which). These receptors were obtained from a human donor who was either an allogeneic HSCT recipient or a stem cell or donor lymphocyte infusion donor (not recorded which). It is not recorded whose cells these are; they may come from a transplant donor. The CDR3 runs from the conserved cysteine through the conserved F or W. A D gene is named only where the DNA matches it firmly. Size is omitted from some rows. Given values are once, few, many or a class for expanded clones.

size: .
V: TRBV24-1
D: TRBD2
J: TRBJ2-2
DNA: TGTGCCACCAGTGATTCGGGACTAGCGGGAGTGTCGGGGGAGCTGTTTTTT
CDR3: CATSDSGLAGVSGELFF

size: few
V: TRBV4-1
D: TRBD2
J: TRBJ2-7
DNA: TGCGCCAGCAGTGATTGGACTAGCGGGAGTTACGAGCAGTACTTC
CDR3: CASSDWTSGSYEQYF

size: .
V: TRBV4-2
D: TRBD1
J: TRBJ2-4
DNA: TGTGCCAGCAGCCAAGAGATGGGGGACAGGGCTTACTTC
CDR3: CASSQEMGDRAYF

size: .
V: TRBV10-3
D: TRBD2
J: TRBJ2-5
DNA: TGTGCCACCTCCCCGGTGAGCGGGGCTGCAGAGACCCAGTACTTC
CDR3: CATSPVSGAAETQYF

size: few
V: TRBV20-1
D: .
J: TRBJ1-1
DNA: TGCAGTGCTAGAGGACCCGTGGATAACACTGAAGCTTTCTTT
CDR3: CSARGPVDNTEAFF

size: .
V: TRBV5-8
D: .
J: TRBJ2-4
DNA: TGTGCCAGCAGCTTGGCCCCCTCGTATACCAAAAACATTCAGTACTTC
CDR3: CASSLAPSYTKNIQYF

size: .
V: TRBV5-1
D: TRBD2
J: TRBJ2-7
DNA: TGCGCCAGCAGCTTGGTGGGGACTAGCGGGGTCTCGTCCTACGAGCAGTACTTC
CDR3: CASSLVGTSGVSSYEQYF

size: many
V: TRBV7-2
D: .
J: TRBJ2-1
DNA: TGTGCCAGCAGCTCGCGGACTACCTACAATGAGCAGTTCTTC
CDR3: CASSSRTTYNEQFF

size: .
V: TRBV27
D: .
J: TRBJ1-1
DNA: TGTGCCAGCAGTTTATTAACAGGGAGCACTGAAGCTTTCTTT
CDR3: CASSLLTGSTEAFF

size: .
V: TRBV12-3/TRBV12-4
D: .
J: TRBJ1-1
DNA: TGTGCCAGCAGCCCGCGAAAGGGGCGGCACGGGGGCACTGAAGCTTTCTTT
CDR3: CASSPRKGRHGGTEAFF

size: once
V: TRBV27
D: TRBD1
J: TRBJ2-3
DNA: TGTGCCAGCAGCCACACAGGGGATTGGTCAGATACGCAGTATTTT
CDR3: CASSHTGDWSDTQYF

size: .
V: TRBV12-3/TRBV12-4
D: TRBD1
J: TRBJ1-2
DNA: TGTGCCAGCAGTCAGCGACAGGGATACACCTTC
CDR3: CASSQRQGYTF

size: .
V: TRBV27
D: TRBD2
J: TRBJ2-6
DNA: TGTGCCAGCAGTTCGGGGGGAAGGGCTGGGGCCAACGTCCTGACTTTC
CDR3: CASSSGGRAGANVLTF

size: .
V: TRBV7-6
D: TRBD2
J: TRBJ2-7
DNA: TGTGCCAGCAGCTTAGAACCCGGGACTACCTACGAGCAGTACTTC
CDR3: CASSLEPGTTYEQYF

size: few
V: TRBV4-1
D: TRBD1
J: TRBJ1-1
DNA: TGCGCCAGCAGCCAAGAGGGGGGAGGGACAGGGCACACTGAAGCTTTCTTT
CDR3: CASSQEGGGTGHTEAFF

size: .
V: TRBV2
D: .
J: TRBJ1-1
DNA: TGTGCCAGAAGTAGGGACGGAGAAGCTTTCTTT
CDR3: CARSRDGEAFF

size: few
V: TRBV7-8
D: .
J: TRBJ2-7
DNA: TGTGCCAGCAGCCCACTCCTAGAAGGACAGACCCACGAGCAGTACTTC
CDR3: CASSPLLEGQTHEQYF